The sequence of this T cell receptor beta chain was determined in a study of blood T cell repertoires in COVID-19 (dated by TCRdb to about 2020). Describing the broader study: The collaborator samples originated in the United States, Italy and Spain and spanned the acute and convalescent phases of COVID-19. The repertoires were made available in a free public database intended to serve as a resource for research on the immune response to SARS-CoV-2. The material from the prospective study consisted of cDNA or gDNA derived from T cells, B-cell-depleted T cells, or PBMCs. Sample metadata almost always included a de-identified subject ID, COVID-19 status, age in years and sex. Where HLA class I and class II types were available, the types were taken from metadata supplied by the sample provider, not from assay-based typing. Samples were obtained from the ongoing ImmuneRACE study (first 160 participants) and from 950 to 1,500 subjects provided by 6 global collaborators. Deeply sampled blood TCRbeta repertoires from subjects exposed to, actively infected with, or recovered from COVID-19 were included in the dataset.

Participants in the prospective study were aged roughly 18 to 89 years, lived in more than 20 United States geographic areas, and enrolled through a virtual design. In the prospective study, cohorts were assigned on the basis of participant-reported clinical history obtained from a screening survey and a study questionnaire. Recovered participants in ImmuneRACE Cohort 3 were defined as having two consecutive negative NP/OP PCR tests, clearance from a healthcare professional, or resolution of symptoms. Each participant in the prospective study had whole blood, serum and a nasopharyngeal or oropharyngeal swab collected by mobile phlebotomists. Over an approximately two-month period, participants in the prospective study had the option of providing additional blood draws and questionnaires. Before DNA extraction, blood samples from the prospective study were shipped at room temperature or frozen.

Overall study results and their limits: How much clinical and demographic metadata was included differed by source and by participant, and the metadata was provided uncurated.

Comment on this clone: Its antigen is not yet known. No clone much larger than this one lies a single base away; base qualities are absent.

The CDR3 contains 15 residues, cysteine and phenylalanine counted. CDR3 DNA only is kept here, 45 bases in frame from base 1. For CDR1 and CDR2, the germline V gene lists SGHTA and FQGTGA. V is pared back by 3 bases and J by 4 bases, with 12 bases lying between the germline termini. TCRbeta CDR3 regions were amplified from genomic DNA using the immunoSEQ Assay, a bias-controlled multiplex PCR. As for the authors' bioinformatics: The number of nucleated cells in each sample was estimated by amplification of reference gene primers within the assay. Sequence reads were collapsed and filtered to measure the absolute abundance of every unique TCRbeta CDR3 rearrangement. For each sample, productive Simpson clonality was calculated as the square root of Simpson's diversity index across productive rearrangements. In its TCRdb copy, this immuneACCESS table keeps in-frame sequences only and misses some clones. Where compared with another copy, unresolved V genes explain less than half of these, and the others have no known cause. V, J and clone size are taken as reported in that table, and D and trimming were inferred from the DNA itself. The sample data list over 250,000 clones, and roughly nine tenths of these were observed just once. The top ten clones comprise about 3% of the sample.

The TCR sequence derives from a woman between 45 and 60 years old who had recovered from COVID-19. The sample was PBMCs or T cells enriched from blood (not recorded which). Rearrangement joined TRBV7-3 to TRBJ2-2; tentative D gene TRBD1, with 6 bases matching. At the DNA level, the sequence is TGTGCCAGCAGCTTCCAGGGGACCTTCACCGGGGAGCTGTTTTTT. Its translation is CASSFQGTFTGELFF.